This entry lists 4 T cell receptor beta chains sequenced from one sample in a study of siplizumab effects on memory and regulatory T cells. Here immunoSEQ multiplex PCR was the method, and the copy in TCRdb shows in-frame clones only, minus some. Here the sample spans over 85,000 clones, roughly nine tenths being singletons. The sequenced material came from CD4+ T cells sorted from blood. These receptors were collected from a human donor in good health.

The chain couples TRBV5-6 to TRBJ2-7; 10 bases align to TRBD1. The V segment lost 2 bases and the J segment 1 base; nucleotides outside the gene matches: 6. The CDR3 covers 16 residues. Germline CDR1 SGHDT, CDR2 YYEEEE. For the CDR3, the DNA is TGTGCCAGCAGCTTTTTAACGGGACAGGGGTCCTACGAGCAGTACTTC. Amino acid sequence: CASSFLTGQGSYEQYF.

V gene TRBV5-8 combines with J gene TRBJ2-3, with D possibly TRBD2 on 6 matching bases. Trimming left V 0 bases short and J 2 bases short, with 7 bases between. The length of the CDR3 is 14 residues. Germline CDR1 and CDR2: SGHTS and YDEGEE. The DNA of the CDR3 is TGTGCCAGCAGCTTGGAGCGGGCCACAGATACGCAGTATTTT. The encoded protein is CASSLERATDTQYF.

The chain joins TRBV30 to TRBJ2-3; 7 nucleotides line up with TRBD2. V shed 2 bases and J 5 bases; nucleotides not matched to a gene: 1. CDR1 is GTSNPN and CDR2 is SVGIG in the germline V gene (reference sequence). This CDR3 comprises 12 residues. The DNA for the CDR3 is TGTGCCTGGAGTTTAGCGGGAGATACGCAGTATTTT. Protein: CAWSLAGDTQYF.

A few counts support this clone. This CDR3 reads CASSEVRIYGYTF. Written as DNA, the CDR3 is TGTGCCAGCAGTGAGGTCAGAATCTATGGCTACACCTTC. J is TRBJ1-2 and V is TRBV2; unclear D gene. CDR3 size: 13 residues. The germline V gene encodes CDR1 SNHLY and CDR2 FYNNEI. The V end was cut by 3 bases, the J end by 4 bases, with 9 bases between.